The 10 T cell receptor beta chains given below trace back to one sample, sequenced in a study of early T cells in non-severe SARS-CoV-2 infection. TCRdb re-derived calls from the 5' RACE reads in MiXCR, one entry per CDR3 protein. The sample has 66,000 or so distinct CDR3 sequences; less than 14% are singletons. The sequenced material came from whole blood. Receptor source: an adult who was a healthcare worker with PCR-confirmed SARS-CoV-2 infection or an uninfected control (not recorded which).

The chain combines TRBV6-5 with TRBJ2-3, with 7 bases identical to TRBD2. In germline, CDR1 is MNHEY, CDR2 SVGAGI. The CDR3 sequence is 17 residues long. The V gene end was trimmed by 7 bases and the J gene end by 0 bases; junction bases not matched to a gene: 13. The CDR3 DNA follows: TGTGCCAGCATCCCCCGACTAGCCGATTTGAGCACAGATACGCAGTATTTT. Amino acid sequence: CASIPRLADLSTDTQYF.

This clonotype has just a few counts. This rearrangement joins TRBV20-1 to TRBJ2-7; 9 bases are a match to TRBD1. The J segment lost 6 bases and the V segment lost 4 bases, leaving 10 bases of the junction unmatched. The CDR3 totals 14 residues. Germline lookup yields CDR1 DFQATT and CDR2 SNEGSKA (reference sequence). CDR3 DNA: TGCAGTGCTACGCGAGGGACAGGGCTGTCCGAGCAGTACTTC. This sequence encodes CSATRGTGLSEQYF.

This chain connects TRBV11-2 to TRBJ2-7, with D perhaps being TRBD1 or TRBD2 (5 bases each). The CDR3 totals 13 residues. Trimming stripped 5 bases from V and 11 bases from J, with 19 bases between. Germline CDR1 reads SGHAT; CDR2 reads FQNNGV. The CDR3 sequence is CASSPTGTAEEYF. For the CDR3, the DNA is TGTGCCAGCAGCCCGACCGGGACCGCGGAGGAGTACTTC. The full variable domain, its missing parts supplied by reference TRBV11-2 and TRBJ2-7, is EAGVAQSPRYKIIEKRQSVAFWCNPISGHATLYWYQQILGQGPKLLIQFQNNGVVDDSQLPKDRFSAERLKGVDSTLKIQPAKLEDSAVYLCASSPTGTAEEYFGPGTRLTVT.

There are many counts of this clonotype. This rearrangement joins TRBV20-1 to TRBJ2-1, with D perhaps TRBD1 (7 bases). Trimming shortened V by 1 base and J by 0 bases, and 19 bases separated the two germline ends. Per germline, CDR1 DFQATT and CDR2 SNEGSKA (reference sequence). The CDR3 covers 18 residues. The CDR3 region has the DNA TGCAGTGCTAGAGGCGGAACTCAGGGGGGAGGCTCCTACAATGAGCAGTTCTTC. It codes for CSARGGTQGGGSYNEQFF.

Ten or more counts support this clonotype. CDR3 coding DNA: TGTGCCAGCAGCCAAACCGGCCAGGGCTACACCTTC. Encoded protein: CASSQTGQGYTF. This rearrangement joins TRBV5-4 to TRBJ1-2, with D unclear. Germline loops: CDR1 SGHNT, CDR2 YYREEE (reference sequence). CDR3 length: 12 amino acids. V lost 4 bases, J lost 8 bases, and 12 bases lay in between.

This clonotype was seen ten or more times. J is TRBJ2-3 and V is TRBV10-3, with TRBD2 matching over 10 bases. Germline loops: CDR1 ENHRY, CDR2 SYGVKD. The CDR3 spans 14 residues. Trimming took 7 bases from V and 6 from J; bases not matched to a gene: 7. The CDR3 sequence is CAIKRGGQRDTQYF. The CDR3 coding sequence is TGTGCCATCAAGCGGGGGGGCCAGAGGGATACGCAGTATTTT.

This clonotype was observed many times. The J gene is TRBJ2-2, the V gene TRBV6-5; 10 nucleotides align to TRBD1. CDR1 and CDR2 from the germline V gene are MNHEY and SVGAGI. Unmatched junction bases numbered 8, after V lost 6 bases and J lost 4 bases. The CDR3 has 16 amino acids. Written as DNA, the CDR3 is TGTGCCAGCAGCCCGGGACAGGGGTGGGGCACCGGGGAGCTGTTTTTT. Protein sequence: CASSPGQGWGTGELFF.

This clonotype came up many times. The V gene is TRBV27, the J gene TRBJ2-1; D perhaps matches TRBD1 (6 bases). The CDR3 runs to 15 residues. Trimming removed 4 bases from V and 5 bases from J, with 15 bases in between. CDR1 is MNHEY and CDR2 is SMNVEV in the germline V gene (reference sequence). DNA of the CDR3: TGTGCCAGCAGTTGGGGGCTGTTCGGTAACAATGAGCAGTTCTTC. Its translation is CASSWGLFGNNEQFF.

Comment on this clonotype: One base away lies a much larger clone, so this may be a sequencing read error. The CDR3 ends on some other residue instead of the conserved phenylalanine or tryptophan, so this is likely a read error. It is unclear where the CDR3 begins or ends on the DNA, so no DNA is shown, and the CDR3 is as TCRdb lists it. V usage is TRBV21-1 and J usage is TRBJ2-7; TRBD1, the table's D call, lacks a check against the DNA. TRBV21-1 is flagged as a pseudogene. The CDR3 spans 15 amino acids, including both terminal residues. CDR3 loop: CASSPRQGARYEQYS.

J is TRBJ1-4 and V is TRBV27; tentative D call: TRBD1 (6 bases). Germline V CDR1 and CDR2: MNHEY, SMNVEV (reference sequence). The CDR3 has 14 amino acids. Trimming removed 8 bases at V and 0 bases at J, with 10 bases between. The CDR3 DNA is TGTGCCAGCGGGACATATGCAACTAATGAAAAACTGTTTTTT. Its translation: CASGTYATNEKLFF.